Presented here are 14 T cell receptor beta chains from one specimen sequenced in a study of blood T cell repertoires in COVID-19. Data came from immunoSEQ multiplex PCR; TCRdb stores just in-frame clones and leaves some out. The sample records approximately 150,000 clones, roughly 80% being singletons. Sequences were obtained from peripheral blood. These TCRs come from a man between 65 and 85 years old with acute or convalescent COVID-19.

The V and J genes are TRBV12-5 and TRBJ1-5; D unresolved. CDR1 is LGHNT and CDR2 is FRNRAP in the germline V gene. This CDR3 contains 14 residues. V was trimmed by 1 base and J by 3 bases, leaving 7 bases between them. CDR3 loop: CASGLGGDNQPQHF. Here the CDR3 DNA reads TGTGCTAGTGGTTTGGGGGGAGACAATCAGCCCCAGCATTTT.

The chain employs TRBV19 and TRBJ1-1; 8 positions match TRBD1. Germline CDR1 is LNHDA and CDR2 is SQIVND (reference sequence). V lost 8 bases, J lost 2 bases, and 10 bases stayed unmatched. The CDR3 is 15 amino acids. The CDR3 DNA follows: TGTGCCAGTCAAGCAGGACAGGGATTAAACACTGAAGCTTTCTTT. Translation: CASQAGQGLNTEAFF. The full variable domain, its missing parts supplied by reference TRBV19 and TRBJ1-1, is DGGITQSPKYLFRKEGQNVTLSCEQNLNHDAMYWYRQDPGQGLRLIYYSQIVNDFQKGDIAEGYSVSREKKESFPLTVTSAQKNPTAFYLCASQAGQGLNTEAFFGQGTRLTVV.

This sequence joins TRBV27 and TRBJ2-7; possible D gene TRBD2, 5 bases. The germline CDR1 and CDR2 sequences are MNHEY and SMNVEV (reference sequence). The length of the CDR3 is 13 residues. The ends were cut back, 5 bases at V and 3 bases at J, with 11 bases in the middle. The CDR3 DNA reads as TGTGCCAGCAGTCCCATCACTAGCTACGAGCAGTACTTC. Residues: CASSPITSYEQYF.

The J gene is TRBJ2-1, the V gene TRBV5-1; tentative D call: TRBD2 (6 bases). Germline CDR1 SGHRS, CDR2 YFSETQ. The CDR3 runs to 14 residues. V was clipped by 4 bases and J by 6 bases, with 14 bases between them. CDR3 in DNA: TGCGCCAGCAGCGGGAGGACGGATAGCAATGAGCAGTTCTTC. This codes for CASSGRTDSNEQFF.

The V gene is TRBV5-4, the J gene TRBJ2-2; a possible D gene is TRBD1 (6 bases). The CDR3 has 14 amino acids. Deletions cut 4 bases from V and 3 bases from J, with 10 bases between. CDR1 SGHNT and CDR2 YYREEE come from the germline V gene (reference sequence). For the CDR3, the DNA is TGTGCCAGCAGCATCCAGGGGCACACCGGGGAGCTGTTTTTT. This gives the protein CASSIQGHTGELFF.

The genes are TRBV7-3 and TRBJ2-7; TRBD1 matches at 7 bases. After removal of 2 bases from V and 2 bases from J, the junction contained 6 bases not matched to a gene. There are 15 residues in the CDR3. Germline-derived CDR1 and CDR2 are SGHTA and FQGTGA. The CDR3 nucleotides read TGTGCCAGCAGCTTAGGATCACAGGGGCCCTACGAGCAGTACTTC. Protein sequence: CASSLGSQGPYEQYF.

This chain uses TRBV12-3 or TRBV12-4 with TRBJ1-1, with D perhaps matching TRBD1 (6 bases). The CDR3 totals 12 residues. The V and J ends lost 5 bases and 7 bases respectively, with 11 bases between them. The CDR3 sequence: CASSNRQVEAFF. The CDR3 DNA is TGTGCCAGCAGTAACAGACAGGTTGAAGCTTTCTTT.

The V gene is TRBV30, the J gene TRBJ1-4, with D possibly being TRBD1 (5 bases). V lost 3 bases, J lost 7 bases, and 12 bases lay in between. Germline CDR1 and CDR2: GTSNPN and SVGIG (reference sequence). This CDR3 is built from 13 residues. The CDR3 protein is CAWRKWGVEKLFF. The CDR3 DNA reads TGTGCCTGGAGAAAGTGGGGCGTTGAAAAACTGTTTTTT.

The V call is TRBV28, the J call TRBJ2-7, with D tentatively TRBD1 (5 bases). Deletions cut 9 bases from V and 1 base from J, with 16 bases between. CDR1 is MDHEN and CDR2 is SYDVKM in the germline V gene. The CDR3 is made up of 14 amino acids. Written as DNA, the CDR3 is TGTGCCAGTGAGAGCCCGGCAGGGTCCTACGAGCAGTACTTC. This encodes CASESPAGSYEQYF.

The J gene is TRBJ1-1, the V gene TRBV6-5, with D possibly TRBD1 on 5 matching bases. The CDR3 consists of 13 residues. CDR1 MNHEY and CDR2 SVGAGI come from the germline V gene. Between the trimmed V and J ends, which lost 8 bases and 10 bases, there was a span of 20 bases. In DNA form, the CDR3 reads TGTGCCAGCGGAGGGGCCATGCAGGGTGGAGCTTTCTTT. Amino acids: CASGGAMQGGAFF.

In this sample, this clone turned up a few times. The chain combines TRBV6-6 with TRBJ1-1; D is perhaps TRBD1 (5 bases). Between the trimmed V and J ends, which lost 7 bases and 0 bases, there was a span of 12 bases. Germline assignment: CDR1 MNHNY and CDR2 SVGAGI (reference sequence). CDR3 size: 14 residues. The CDR3 nucleotides read TGTGCCAGCACCCCCGGGGGGTTGAACACTGAAGCTTTCTTT. This codes for CASTPGGLNTEAFF.

For this clone: A much larger clone lies one base from this, so it may be a read error. V gene TRBV11-2 combines with J gene TRBJ2-7, with 7 positions matching TRBD2. Germline loops: CDR1 SGHAT, CDR2 FQNNGV. V lost 1 base to trimming and J lost 3 bases; unmatched junction nucleotides: 3. CDR3 length equals 14 residues. The CDR3 coding sequence is TGTGCCAGCAGCTTAGGCCTAGCGGACTACGAGCAGTACTTC. This encodes CASSLGLADYEQYF. Full variable domain (remainder filled in from reference TRBV11-2 and TRBJ2-7): EAGVAQSPRYKIIEKRQSVAFWCNPISGHATLYWYQQILGQGPKLLIQFQNNGVVDDSQLPKDRFSAERLKGVDSTLKIQPAKLEDSAVYLCASSLGLADYEQYFGPGTRLTVT.

This chain connects TRBV5-1 to TRBJ1-3; D uncertain. Germline CDR1 reads SGHRS; CDR2 reads YFSETQ. The CDR3 spans 15 residues. V was shortened by 1 base and J by 4 bases, with 12 bases between the two germline ends. The CDR3: CASSLTPFPGNTIYF. In DNA form, the CDR3 reads TGCGCCAGCAGCTTGACACCCTTCCCGGGAAACACCATATATTTT.

The gene calls are TRBV19 and TRBJ2-2, with 7 positions matching TRBD2. V lost 7 bases, J lost 3 bases, and 8 bases stayed unmatched. The CDR3 has 15 residues. The germline gives CDR1 LNHDA, CDR2 SQIVND (reference sequence). The CDR3 DNA follows: TGTGCCAGTAATCGCGGGAGCTCGGACACCGGGGAGCTGTTTTTT. It yields the protein CASNRGSSDTGELFF.